These T cell receptor beta chains were read from a single sample in a study of regulatory T cells in long-lasting Graves disease. TCRdb reanalysed the multiplex PCR reads using MiXCR and keeps one entry per CDR3 protein. The table shows 350,000 to 450,000 distinct CDR3 sequences, with 23% occurring only once. Sequences were derived from peripheral blood mononuclear cells (PBMCs), sampled when the disease was refractory, from a patient treated with antithyroid drugs. These receptors originate from a woman in her 40s with Graves disease. The CDR3 runs from the conserved cysteine through the conserved F or W. Fields, in order: J gene, D gene, V gene, clone size, CDR3 protein, CDR3 DNA. D genes are given only for firm matches. For some rows the clone size is stated as once, few or many, or as a class when expanded; others skip it.

TRBJ1-5	NA	TRBV7-2	few	CASSSNGGRNQPQHF	TGTGCCAGCAGCTCGAATGGGGGTCGCAATCAGCCCCAGCATTTT
TRBJ1-5	NA	TRBV28	many	CASSLQPGNQPQHF	TGTGCCAGCAGTCTACAGCCAGGCAATCAGCCCCAGCATTTT
TRBJ1-5	TRBD1	TRBV19	once	CASSTDRGPQPQHF	TGTGCCAGTAGTACCGACAGGGGGCCTCAGCCCCAGCATTTT
TRBJ1-1	NA	TRBV7-9	few	CASSLGALGLMNTEAFF	TGTGCCAGCAGCTTAGGGGCCCTAGGGCTAATGAACACTGAAGCTTTCTTT
TRBJ2-1	TRBD2	TRBV28	NA	CASSFIAGGWDEQFF	TGTGCCAGCAGTTTTATAGCGGGAGGTTGGGATGAGCAGTTCTTC
TRBJ2-7	NA	TRBV11-2	NA	CASSFALSATYEQYF	TGTGCCAGCAGCTTCGCGTTGAGTGCGACCTACGAGCAGTACTTC
TRBJ2-5	TRBD2	TRBV24-1	NA	CATNEHRPLAGGATQYF	TGTGCCACCAATGAGCATCGTCCACTAGCGGGAGGAGCGACCCAGTACTTC
TRBJ2-5	NA	TRBV6-1	many	CASSGRIETQYF	TGTGCCAGCAGTGGCCGAATTGAGACCCAGTACTTC
TRBJ1-1	TRBD1	TRBV29-1	NA	CSGLTGGGTEAFF	TGCAGCGGCCTGACAGGGGGAGGCACTGAAGCTTTCTTT
TRBJ2-5	TRBD1	TRBV7-9	many	CASSQDRGQETQYF	TGTGCCAGCAGTCAAGACAGGGGGCAGGAGACCCAGTACTTC
TRBJ1-2	NA	TRBV20-1	many	CSANKDPRGYTF	TGCAGTGCAAACAAGGATCCTAGAGGCTACACCTTC
TRBJ2-3	TRBD2	TRBV7-2	NA	CASSATSGSTDTQYF	TGTGCCAGCAGCGCGACTAGCGGTAGCACAGATACGCAGTATTTT
TRBJ2-7	TRBD2	TRBV13	few	CASAGLAGFQSSYEQYF	TGTGCCAGCGCAGGACTAGCGGGTTTCCAGAGCTCCTACGAGCAGTACTTC
TRBJ2-7	NA	TRBV13	many	CASSWGQGAGKRYF	NA
TRBJ1-2	TRBD1	TRBV14	few	CASSQAIQGKDGYTF	TGTGCCAGCAGCCAAGCTATACAGGGGAAGGATGGCTACACCTTC
TRBJ1-2	NA	TRBV11-2	many	CASSLDGGSGGYTF	TGTGCCAGCAGCTTAGATGGAGGTTCGGGTGGCTACACCTTC
TRBJ2-1	TRBD2	TRBV5-1	few	CASSLTSGGNEQFF	TGCGCCAGCAGCCTGACTAGCGGGGGGAATGAGCAGTTCTTC
TRBJ1-2	NA	TRBV28	many	CASSSSGYTF	TGTGCCAGCAGCTCCTCTGGCTACACCTTC
TRBJ2-7	NA	TRBV7-9	many	CASSEPGQRYEQYF	TGTGCCAGCAGCGAACCTGGACAGCGGTACGAGCAGTACTTC
TRBJ2-2	NA	TRBV3-1	NA	CASSQARTGELFF	TGTGCCAGCAGCCAAGCTCGAACCGGGGAGCTGTTTTTT
TRBJ2-7	TRBD1	TRBV7-3	many	CASSPDRVFYEQYF	TGTGCCAGCAGCCCGGACAGGGTATTCTACGAGCAGTACTTC
TRBJ2-5	NA	TRBV27	many	CASSFLRGQAQYF	TGTGCCAGCAGTTTCCTCAGGGGTCAGGCCCAGTACTTC
TRBJ1-4	NA	TRBV19	few	CASRHTVQTRTNEKLFF	TGTGCCAGTAGGCACACGGTCCAGACCCGGACAAATGAAAAACTGTTTTTT
TRBJ2-5	NA	TRBV20-1	NA	CSASVGQSQETQYF	TGCAGTGCTAGTGTGGGCCAGAGCCAAGAGACCCAGTACTTC
TRBJ1-5	NA	TRBV2	many	CASLGGGDQPQHF	TGTGCCAGCCTGGGGGGGGGGGATCAGCCCCAGCATTTT
TRBJ1-1	TRBD1	TRBV4-2	NA	CASSQSPTGGTEAFF	TGTGCCAGCAGCCAATCGCCGACAGGGGGGACTGAAGCTTTCTTT
TRBJ2-4	NA	TRBV6-5	NA	CASSSQAKNIQYF	TGTGCCAGCAGTTCTCAGGCCAAAAACATTCAGTACTTC
TRBJ2-5	NA	TRBV28	NA	CASSLLGSETQYF	TGTGCCAGCAGTTTATTAGGGAGTGAGACCCAGTACTTC
TRBJ1-2	NA	TRBV7-9	NA	CAGASYGYGYTF	TGTGCCGGGGCTTCGTATGGGTATGGCTACACCTTC
TRBJ2-2	NA	TRBV28	many	CASSSTDTGELFF	TGTGCCAGCAGTTCGACCGACACCGGGGAGCTGTTTTTT
TRBJ1-2	NA	TRBV6-1	NA	CASSRLGSGYTF	TGTGCCAGCAGTAGACTTGGTTCAGGCTACACCTTC
TRBJ1-5	NA	TRBV28	many	CASSSIKGVEDQPQHF	TGTGCCAGCAGTTCCATTAAGGGTGTTGAGGATCAGCCCCAGCATTTT
TRBJ1-1	NA	TRBV13	once	CASSLSAANTEAFF	TGTGCCAGCAGCTTGTCGGCTGCTAACACTGAAGCTTTCTTT
TRBJ2-7	TRBD2	TRBV28	NA	CASSPFLSGSYEQYF	TGTGCCAGCAGTCCCTTTCTTAGCGGGAGCTACGAGCAGTACTTC
TRBJ2-2	NA	TRBV2	many	CASKRNAGDTGELFF	TGTGCCAGCAAACGTAACGCTGGGGACACCGGGGAGCTGTTTTTT
TRBJ1-5	NA	TRBV10-3	NA	CAISPDGVSQPQHF	TGTGCCATCAGCCCAGACGGGGTCAGTCAGCCCCAGCATTTT
TRBJ1-5	TRBD1	TRBV27	many	CASSRGTGVNQPQHF	TGTGCCAGCAGCCGAGGAACAGGGGTAAATCAGCCCCAGCATTTT
TRBJ1-5	NA	TRBV20-1	many	CSARDVEKPQHF	TGCAGTGCTAGAGACGTTGAAAAGCCCCAGCATTTT
TRBJ1-1	NA	TRBV4-1	few	CASSQKVGNTEAFF	TGCGCCAGCAGCCAAAAGGTCGGGAACACTGAAGCTTTCTTT
TRBJ2-5	NA	TRBV28	many	CASSFSGVETQYF	TGTGCCAGCAGTTTTTCAGGGGTAGAGACCCAGTACTTC
TRBJ2-2	TRBD2	TRBV15	NA	CATSTPRVGSGEPFF	TGTGCCACCAGCACCCCGAGGGTTGGGAGCGGGGAGCCGTTTTTT
TRBJ2-4	TRBD1	TRBV30	few	CAWSAGQGKNIQYF	TGTGCCTGGAGTGCGGGACAGGGAAAAAACATTCAGTACTTC
TRBJ2-5	NA	TRBV7-9	NA	CASSLVLGRGETQYF	TGTGCCAGCAGCTTAGTCTTAGGGCGCGGGGAGACCCAGTACTTC
TRBJ2-7	NA	TRBV29-1	many	CSVEGQSLEQYF	TGCAGCGTTGAAGGACAGTCCCTCGAGCAGTACTTC
TRBJ1-1	TRBD1	TRBV12-3/TRBV12-4	few	CASRPDRVTEAFF	TGTGCCAGCAGACCCGACAGGGTAACTGAAGCTTTCTTT
TRBJ2-4	TRBD2	TRBV28	many	CASTPRTSGDLAKNIQYF	TGTGCCAGCACCCCGCGAACTAGCGGGGACTTAGCCAAAAACATTCAGTACTTC
TRBJ2-7	TRBD1	TRBV28	many	CASTDRGSYEQYF	TGTGCCAGCACCGACAGGGGGTCATACGAGCAGTACTTC
TRBJ2-5	TRBD2	TRBV20-1	many	CSAHGTSPLGVQETQYF	TGCAGTGCCCACGGGACTAGTCCCTTAGGGGTACAAGAGACCCAGTACTTC
TRBJ2-4	NA	TRBV2	many	CASGGRVAKNIQYF	TGTGCCAGCGGGGGACGGGTAGCCAAAAACATTCAGTACTTC
TRBJ1-1	NA	TRBV20-1	many	CSACPQGTNTEAFF	TGCAGTGCTTGCCCACAGGGAACGAACACTGAAGCTTTCTTT
TRBJ1-1	NA	TRBV29-1	NA	CSVQGGVTGERNEAFF	TGCAGCGTTCAAGGGGGGGTGACAGGTGAAAGGAATGAAGCTTTCTTT